The 14 T cell receptor beta chains in this list originate from one sample, sequenced in a study of blood T cell repertoires in COVID-19. The table came from immunoSEQ multiplex PCR; TCRdb's copy has only in-frame clones and leaves some out. The sample consists of 190,000 or so clones, roughly 90% of them appearing once. Sequenced: PBMCs or T cells enriched from blood (not recorded which). The receptors originated from a woman aged 25-40 years who had recovered from COVID-19.

V usage is TRBV30 and J usage is TRBJ1-2; TRBD1 matches 7 bases. Germline V gives CDR1 GTSNPN, CDR2 SVGIG (reference sequence). The junction had 4 bases not matched to a gene; V was cut back by 3 bases and J by 3 bases. The CDR3 is 13 residues long. The CDR3, as DNA: TGTGCCTGGAGGGACAGGATCGACTATGGCTACACCTTC. It codes for CAWRDRIDYGYTF.

The CDR3 protein is CASSLVDRVNYGYTF. For the CDR3, the DNA is TGTGCCAGCAGCTTGGTGGACAGGGTCAACTATGGCTACACCTTC. The chain combines TRBV5-4 with TRBJ1-2; 8 positions agree with TRBD1. In germline, CDR1 is SGHNT, CDR2 YYREEE (reference sequence). The V and J ends lost 0 bases and 2 bases, in that order; junction bases with no gene match: 3. CDR3 length: 15 residues.

This chain connects TRBV7-3 to TRBJ2-5; TRBD2 matches 10 bases. Losses at the gene ends were 5 bases for V and 5 bases for J; bases not matched to a gene: 5. Germline V gives CDR1 SGHTA, CDR2 FQGTGA. The CDR3 extends over 14 amino acids. CDR3: CASSASGSGETQYF. The CDR3 DNA is TGTGCCAGCAGCGCTAGCGGGAGTGGGGAGACCCAGTACTTC. The full variable domain, with the rest looked up from reference TRBV7-3 and TRBJ2-5, is GAGVSQTPSNKVTEKGKYVELRCDPISGHTALYWYRQSLGQGPEFLIYFQGTGAADDSGLPNDRFFAVRPEGSVSTLKIQRTERGDSAVYLCASSASGSGETQYFGPGTRLLVL.

This chain uses TRBV7-3 with TRBJ2-2; 8 bases align to TRBD2. CDR1 SGHTA and CDR2 FQGTGA come from the germline V gene. The CDR3 loop spans 14 amino acids. After removal of 6 bases from V and 7 bases from J, the junction contained 7 bases not matched to a gene. The CDR3 spells CASSLAGMSGELFF. In nucleotides, the CDR3 is TGTGCCAGCAGTTTAGCGGGAATGAGCGGGGAGCTGTTTTTT.

The chain couples TRBV9 to TRBJ1-2; a weak D match, TRBD1 (6 bases). In germline, CDR1 is SGDLS, CDR2 YYNGEE. The CDR3 consists of 12 residues. Trimming shortened V by 4 bases and J by 6 bases, and 10 bases separated the two germline ends. The DNA of the CDR3 is TGTGCCAGCAGCAAAACAGGGAATGGCTACACCTTC. Its protein is CASSKTGNGYTF.

The table lists this clone with a few counts. The CDR3 loop is CASRGTGTEAFF. The CDR3 DNA is TGTGCCAGCAGAGGGACAGGAACTGAAGCTTTCTTT. The rearrangement joins TRBV2 to TRBJ1-1; the match to TRBD1 covers 8 bases. V lost 6 bases, J lost 5 bases, and 2 bases stayed unmatched. Germline lookup yields CDR1 SNHLY and CDR2 FYNNEI. This CDR3 contains 12 residues.

There are a few counts of this clone. The chain employs TRBV7-2 and TRBJ2-3, with TRBD2 matching 7 bases. V trimming: 5 bases; J trimming: 2 bases; junction bases outside the gene matches: 10. Germline-derived CDR1 and CDR2 are SGHTA and FQGNSA. This CDR3 is built from 16 residues. The DNA of the CDR3 is TGTGCCAGCAGCCCCCGGGTGCGGGAGACCACAGATACGCAGTATTTT. It specifies CASSPRVRETTDTQYF.

The chain uses TRBV7-6 and TRBJ2-7, with TRBD1 identical over 8 bases. Germline V CDR1 and CDR2: SGHVS, FNYEAQ. The V gene end was trimmed by 2 bases and the J gene end by 3 bases; junction bases not matched to a gene: 6. The CDR3 sequence is 15 residues long. The CDR3 region is CASSLRPGGFYEQYF. CDR3 coding DNA: TGTGCCAGCAGCTTAAGGCCAGGGGGCTTCTACGAGCAGTACTTC.

Note on this clone: One end of the junction does not line up with germline, which may come from a read error. V gene TRBV7-7 combines with J gene TRBJ2-1; D may be TRBD1 (6 bases). The CDR3 runs to 15 residues. Germline CDR1 is SSHAT and CDR2 is FNYEAQ (reference sequence). This CDR3 is CASSEGHNLDNEQFF. CDR3 in DNA: TGTGCTAGCAGCGAGGGACATAATCTCGACAATGAGCAGTTCTTC.

This clone was found once. The chain recombines TRBV5-1 with TRBJ2-5; 8 nucleotides line up with TRBD1. The CDR3 totals 15 residues. Germline trimming cut 4 bases from V and 5 bases from J; bases unmatched to any gene: 10. From germline, CDR1 is SGHRS and CDR2 YFSETQ. This CDR3 reads CASSDGTGLSETQYF. CDR3 coding DNA: TGCGCCAGCAGCGATGGGACAGGCCTCTCGGAGACCCAGTACTTC. Full variable domain (missing parts from reference TRBV5-1 and TRBJ2-5): KAGVTQTPRYLIKTRGQQVTLSCSPISGHRSVSWYQQTPGQGLQFLFEYFSETQRNKGNFPGRFSGRQFSNSRSEMNVSTLELGDSALYLCASSDGTGLSETQYFGPGTRLLVL.

The genes are TRBV10-3 and TRBJ1-1, with D maybe TRBD1 (5 bases). The CDR3 sequence is 16 residues long. V lost 4 bases to trimming and J lost 5 bases, with 20 bases between them. From germline, CDR1 is ENHRY and CDR2 SYGVKD. This CDR3 is CAISADAGIIRTEAFF. In DNA form, the CDR3 reads TGTGCCATCAGTGCGGATGCAGGGATAATCAGGACTGAAGCTTTCTTT.

The V and J genes are TRBV28 and TRBJ1-3; perhaps TRBD1 as D (5 bases). This CDR3 is 14 amino acids long. The germline gives CDR1 MDHEN, CDR2 SYDVKM. V lost 8 bases to trimming and J lost 3 bases, with 14 bases between them. The CDR3 DNA reads as TGTGCCAGCTGGGGGGGGACGGTTGGAAACACCATATATTTT. This encodes CASWGGTVGNTIYF.

This rearrangement joins TRBV24-1 to TRBJ2-7; TRBD1 aligns across 7 bases. The CDR3 runs 15 residues. Germline values: CDR1 KGHDR, CDR2 SFDVKD. V dropped 3 bases and J dropped 9; count of bases not matched to a gene: 13. The CDR3 protein is CATSDPSEGAQRQYF. CDR3 DNA: TGTGCCACCAGTGATCCCTCAGAGGGGGCGCAGCGGCAGTACTTC.

This clone is a singleton in its sample. This chain connects TRBV30 to TRBJ1-4; D is possibly TRBD1 (6 bases). V was pared by 0 bases and J by 2 bases, with 13 bases between. The CDR3 covers 16 residues. Germline CDR1 reads GTSNPN; CDR2 reads SVGIG (reference sequence). CDR3 nucleotide sequence: TGTGCCTGGAGTGTACGTCGGCAGGGGACTAATGAAAAACTGTTTTTT. Translating it yields CAWSVRRQGTNEKLFF.